In this sample, the clone carrying this T cell receptor (beta chain) turned up many times. In germline, CDR1 is SQVTM, CDR2 ANQGSEA. This CDR3 has 14 amino acids. Losses at the gene ends were 7 bases for V and 2 bases for J; bases not matched to a gene: 8. Researchers prepared the TCRbeta library using unique molecular identifiers, the study reports. TCRdb used MiXCR to reprocess the PCR reads, holding one entry per CDR3 protein. The data contain about 200,000 distinct CDR3 sequences, approximately 8.4% of them singletons. The record originates from a study of T-cell reconstitution after alpha-beta-depleted transplantation in children.

The clonotype comes from a male patient between 2 and 15 years old who had a stem cell transplant for acute myeloid leukemia, so the T cells may come from the graft donor. The sequencing here drew on PBMCs, mostly from graft donor cells, taken 360 days after TCRalphabeta/CD19-depleted stem cell transplant. The chain couples TRBV29-1 to TRBJ2-3; TRBD2 matches 8 bases. CDR3 sequence reads: CSAARGRITDTQYF. The DNA of the CDR3 is TGCAGCGCCGCCCGCGGGAGGATCACAGATACGCAGTATTTT.